This TCR beta chain appears in the sequencing data of a study of cytomegalovirus exposure and HLA in healthy donors. Study at large: The 500 to 850 first-cohort repertoires and the 100 to 150 validation repertoires shared the same platform, a later analysis reported. The study's findings and limits: Rarity held for most TCR sequences, but there were some public TCRs that occurred in many donors. Some TCR beta chains (approximately 180 of them) were listed as cytomegalovirus-associated.

A note on this clone: Antigen specificity is unknown.

The V gene end was trimmed by 3 bases and the J gene end by 4 bases; junction bases not matched to a gene: 1. The germline CDR1 and CDR2 sequences are SGHRS and YFSETQ. CDR3 length equals 13 residues. Among the 110 or so subjects of the validation cohort, separate from the approximately 670-subject first cohort, were the donors. Using immunoSEQ multiplex PCR, the repertoire was profiled, and TCRdb retains in-frame clones only, with some absent. The sample has some 86,000 clones, 90% to 95% seen once. This TCR derives from a woman in her 30s in good health and CMV-seronegative. The V and J genes are TRBV5-1 and TRBJ2-1; 7 bases fit TRBD1. Sequencing input: PBMCs. The CDR3 DNA sequence: TGCGCCAGCAGCTCGGGACAGTACAATGAGCAGTTCTTC. It is translated as CASSSGQYNEQFF.